This T cell receptor beta chain was recorded in a study of T cell responses to AZD1222 COVID-19 vaccine. Whole-study results and caveats: Baseline seropositivity characterized only a handful of AZD1222 recipients. Spike-specific TCR breadth and depth were elevated following two AZD1222 doses. The donor cohort was predominantly white British with a female majority, and clonal diversity may have been underestimated.

The protocol was immunoSEQ multiplex PCR, while the TCRdb copy is restricted to in-frame clones and leaves out a portion. This sample has 98,000 or so clones, with approximately 84% found just once. Second-dose timings of about 4 or about 12 weeks were pooled. Trimming took off 10 bases at V and 3 bases at J, with 24 bases between the two ends. The CDR3 loop spans 16 amino acids. Germline lookup yields CDR1 LNHDA and CDR2 SQIVND (reference sequence). A remark on this clone: Its antigen remains unknown.

The sequence was collected from an adult who received the AZD1222 COVID-19 vaccine. V gene TRBV19 combines with J gene TRBJ1-2; no firm D call. The source material was peripheral blood, sampled 28 days after the second AZD1222 dose. The CDR3: CATRTGPGDGYYGYTF. The CDR3 DNA reads TGTGCCACTCGAACGGGTCCAGGAGACGGCTACTATGGCTACACCTTC.